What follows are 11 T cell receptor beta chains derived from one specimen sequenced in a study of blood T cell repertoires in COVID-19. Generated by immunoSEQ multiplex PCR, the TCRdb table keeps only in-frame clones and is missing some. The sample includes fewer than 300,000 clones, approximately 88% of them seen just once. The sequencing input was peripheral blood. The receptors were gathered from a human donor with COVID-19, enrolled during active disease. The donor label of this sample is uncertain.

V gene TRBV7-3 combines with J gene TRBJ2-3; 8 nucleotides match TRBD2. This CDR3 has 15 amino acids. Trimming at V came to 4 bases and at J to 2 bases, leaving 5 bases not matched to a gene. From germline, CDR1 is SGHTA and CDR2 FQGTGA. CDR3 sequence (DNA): TGTGCCAGCAGCTCGAGCGGGAGTTTCACAGATACGCAGTATTTT. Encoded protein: CASSSSGSFTDTQYF.

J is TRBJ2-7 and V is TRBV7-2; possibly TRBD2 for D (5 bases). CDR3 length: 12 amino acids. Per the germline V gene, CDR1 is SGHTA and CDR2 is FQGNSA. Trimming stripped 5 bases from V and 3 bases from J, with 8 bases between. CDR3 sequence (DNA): TGTGCCAGCAGCATCGGGGTCTACGAGCAGTACTTC. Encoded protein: CASSIGVYEQYF.

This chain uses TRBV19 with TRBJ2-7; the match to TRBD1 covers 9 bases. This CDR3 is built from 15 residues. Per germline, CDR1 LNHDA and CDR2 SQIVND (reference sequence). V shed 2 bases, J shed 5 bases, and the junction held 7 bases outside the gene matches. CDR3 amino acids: CASSISGTGFHEQYF. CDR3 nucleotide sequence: TGTGCCAGTAGTATATCCGGGACAGGGTTCCACGAGCAGTACTTC.

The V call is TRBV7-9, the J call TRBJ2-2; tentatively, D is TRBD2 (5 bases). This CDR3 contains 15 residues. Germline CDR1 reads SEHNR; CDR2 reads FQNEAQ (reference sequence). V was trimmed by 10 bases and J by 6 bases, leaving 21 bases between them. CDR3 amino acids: CATDEIASRAGELFF. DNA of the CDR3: TGTGCCACCGACGAGATAGCGTCTCGAGCCGGGGAGCTGTTTTTT.

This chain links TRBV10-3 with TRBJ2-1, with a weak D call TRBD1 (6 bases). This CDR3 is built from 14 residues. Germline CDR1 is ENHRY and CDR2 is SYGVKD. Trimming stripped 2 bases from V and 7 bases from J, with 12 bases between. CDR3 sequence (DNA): TGTGCCATCAGTGAGCCCGGGACAAGGAATGAGCAGTTCTTC. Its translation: CAISEPGTRNEQFF.

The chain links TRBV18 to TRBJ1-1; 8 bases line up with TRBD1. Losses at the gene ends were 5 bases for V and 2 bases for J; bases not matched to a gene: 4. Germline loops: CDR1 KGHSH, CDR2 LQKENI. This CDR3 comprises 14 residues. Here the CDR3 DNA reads TGTGCCAGCTCAGCAGGGGGCAGCAACACTGAAGCTTTCTTT. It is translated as CASSAGGSNTEAFF. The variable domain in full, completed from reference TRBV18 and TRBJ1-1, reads NAGVMQNPRHLVRRRGQEARLRCSPMKGHSHVYWYRQLPEEGLKFMVYLQKENIIDESGMPKERFSAEFPKEGPSILRIQQVVRGDSAAYFCASSAGGSNTEAFFGQGTRLTVV.

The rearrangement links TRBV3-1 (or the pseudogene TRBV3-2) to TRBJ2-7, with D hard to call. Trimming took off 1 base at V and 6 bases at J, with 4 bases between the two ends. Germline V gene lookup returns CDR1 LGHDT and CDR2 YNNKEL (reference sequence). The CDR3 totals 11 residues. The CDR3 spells CASSQVLEQYF. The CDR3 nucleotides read TGTGCCAGCAGCCAAGTTCTCGAGCAGTACTTC.

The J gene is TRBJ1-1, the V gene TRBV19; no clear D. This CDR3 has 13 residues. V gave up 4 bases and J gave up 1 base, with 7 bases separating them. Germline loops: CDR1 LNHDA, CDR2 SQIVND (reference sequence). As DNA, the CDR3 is TGTGCCAGTAGTAAACAGACGAACACTGAAGCTTTCTTT. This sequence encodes CASSKQTNTEAFF. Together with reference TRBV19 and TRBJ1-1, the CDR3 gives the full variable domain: DGGITQSPKYLFRKEGQNVTLSCEQNLNHDAMYWYRQDPGQGLRLIYYSQIVNDFQKGDIAEGYSVSREKKESFPLTVTSAQKNPTAFYLCASSKQTNTEAFFGQGTRLTVV.

CDR3 sequence reads: CAWSAPTSRRGGELFF. Written as DNA, the CDR3 is TGTGCCTGGAGTGCCCCGACTAGCCGCCGCGGTGGGGAGCTGTTTTTT. This sequence joins TRBV30 and TRBJ2-2, with 7 bases lining up with TRBD2. Germline-derived CDR1 and CDR2 are GTSNPN and SVGIG (reference sequence). The CDR3 has 16 amino acids. J gave up 8 bases and V 1 base, and 13 bases lay outside the gene matches.

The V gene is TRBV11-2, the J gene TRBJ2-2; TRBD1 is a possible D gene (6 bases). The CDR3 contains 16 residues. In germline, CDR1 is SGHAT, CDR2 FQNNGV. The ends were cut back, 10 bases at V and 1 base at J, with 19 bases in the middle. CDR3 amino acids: CATPPHRAKNTGELFF. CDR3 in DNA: TGTGCCACCCCGCCGCACAGGGCCAAGAACACCGGGGAGCTGTTTTTT.

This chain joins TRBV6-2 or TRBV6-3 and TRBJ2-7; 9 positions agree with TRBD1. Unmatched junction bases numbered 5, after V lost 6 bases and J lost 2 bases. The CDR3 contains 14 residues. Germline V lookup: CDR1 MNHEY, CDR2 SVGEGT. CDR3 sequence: CASSSRTGAYEQYF. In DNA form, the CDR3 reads TGTGCCAGCAGCTCCAGGACAGGGGCCTACGAGCAGTACTTC.